The clone carrying this T cell receptor beta chain was counted only a few times. TCRdb keeps only in-frame clones here, not all; method: immunoSEQ multiplex PCR. This sample has around 80,000 clones, with approximately 94% found just once. This sample was taken from a study of technical replicates of blood from a few donors. The CDR3 sequence is 15 residues long. Losses at the gene ends were 1 base for V and 8 bases for J; bases not matched to a gene: 2. Per germline, CDR1 SGHAT and CDR2 FQNNGV. This receptor was identified in a human donor in good health. The rearrangement uses TRBV11-2 and TRBJ2-1; 13 nucleotides line up with TRBD2. The sample consisted of T cells isolated from PBMCs. The CDR3 coding sequence is TGTGCCAGCAGCTTAGGACTAGCGGGAGGTTATGAGCAGTTCTTC. It yields the protein CASSLGLAGGYEQFF.